This TCR beta chain was sequenced for a study of graft-versus-host responses after intestinal transplantation. About the research overall: Induction with anti-thymocyte globulin, then tacrolimus and steroids for three to four years, was given to all recipients.

Study-wide points: The highest levels of circulating GvH clones went along with early declines in HvG clones after transplant.

Measured with immunoSEQ multiplex PCR; TCRdb has only the in-frame clones, and not every one. The table lists some 15,000 clones, roughly 88% of them singletons. CDR3 length: 14 amino acids. Germline V CDR1 and CDR2: ENHRY, SYGVKD. V lost 6 bases and J lost 1, with 12 bases in between. This clone has only one observation. Antigen unknown. The chain has TRBV10-3 and TRBJ2-5; no definite D call. This clonotype was sampled from a human patient who received an intestinal transplant, so some T cells may come from the graft donor. The sample was PBMCs, taken approximately 15 weeks after intestinal transplant. The CDR3 here is CAISDRASQETQYF. CDR3 DNA sequence: TGTGCCATCAGCGATCGCGCTAGCCAAGAGACCCAGTACTTC.